A selection of T cell receptor beta chains follows, all from one sample in a study of cytomegalovirus exposure and HLA in healthy donors. The method was immunoSEQ multiplex PCR; TCRdb's version includes in-frame clones alone and lacks a portion of them. Among 76,000 or so clones listed, 65% to 80% were seen once. Sequenced: PBMCs. The receptors originated from a man aged 30-40 years in good health and CMV-seronegative. The CDR3 runs from the conserved cysteine through the conserved F or W. The order of the fields is V gene, D gene, clone size, J gene, CDR3 protein, CDR3 DNA. A D gene is named only where the DNA matches it firmly. Clone size is stated in some rows and not others, as once, few, many or a class when expanded.

v_gene: TRBV14
d_gene: NA
abundance: NA
j_gene: TRBJ1-2
CDR3aa: CASSPWDTPAYNYGYTF
CDR3nt: TGTGCCAGCAGCCCGTGGGACACACCGGCCTATAACTATGGCTACACCTTC

v_gene: TRBV4-1
d_gene: NA
abundance: once
j_gene: TRBJ1-2
CDR3aa: CASSQEYTGANYGYTF
CDR3nt: TGCGCCAGCAGCCAAGAGTACACAGGCGCTAACTATGGCTACACCTTC

v_gene: TRBV7-2
d_gene: NA
abundance: NA
j_gene: TRBJ2-7
CDR3aa: CASSPRPGSYEQYF
CDR3nt: TGTGCCAGCAGCCCACGTCCCGGTTCCTACGAGCAGTACTTC

v_gene: TRBV7-2
d_gene: NA
abundance: once
j_gene: TRBJ2-3
CDR3aa: CASSFSLSDTQYF
CDR3nt: TGTGCCAGCAGCTTCAGTTTGTCGGATACGCAGTATTTT

v_gene: TRBV29-1
d_gene: TRBD1
abundance: NA
j_gene: TRBJ1-2
CDR3aa: CSVNLGQRNTF
CDR3nt: TGCAGCGTAAATTTGGGACAGCGTAACACCTTC

v_gene: TRBV19
d_gene: TRBD1
abundance: NA
j_gene: TRBJ1-2
CDR3aa: CASSIPRDRARGGYTF
CDR3nt: TGTGCCAGTAGTATACCCCGGGACAGGGCCAGGGGCGGCTACACCTTC

v_gene: TRBV28
d_gene: NA
abundance: NA
j_gene: TRBJ2-7
CDR3aa: CASSFGGHYDEQYF
CDR3nt: TGTGCCAGCAGTTTCGGGGGGCACTATGACGAGCAGTACTTC

v_gene: TRBV5-1
d_gene: TRBD1
abundance: few
j_gene: TRBJ1-1
CDR3aa: CASSLTGVNTEAFF
CDR3nt: TGCGCCAGCAGCTTGACAGGGGTGAACACTGAAGCTTTCTTT

v_gene: TRBV7-9
d_gene: NA
abundance: NA
j_gene: TRBJ1-5
CDR3aa: CASSLGTSRANQPQHF
CDR3nt: TGTGCCAGCAGCTTAGGTACTAGCAGGGCCAATCAGCCCCAGCATTTT

v_gene: TRBV30
d_gene: NA
abundance: NA
j_gene: TRBJ1-4
CDR3aa: CAWSSGGKLFF
CDR3nt: TGTGCCTGGAGTAGCGGAGGAAAACTGTTTTTT

v_gene: TRBV7-6
d_gene: NA
abundance: NA
j_gene: TRBJ2-3
CDR3aa: CASSSGMDTQYF
CDR3nt: TGTGCCAGCAGCTCGGGAATGGATACGCAGTATTTT

v_gene: TRBV25-1
d_gene: NA
abundance: NA
j_gene: TRBJ2-5
CDR3aa: CASSDYGPQETQYF
CDR3nt: TGTGCCAGCAGTGATTATGGGCCACAAGAGACCCAGTACTTC

v_gene: TRBV4-3
d_gene: NA
abundance: NA
j_gene: TRBJ2-5
CDR3aa: CASSQEIPGSAETQYF
CDR3nt: TGCGCCAGCAGCCAAGAGATCCCGGGTAGCGCGGAGACCCAGTACTTC

v_gene: TRBV5-1
d_gene: NA
abundance: NA
j_gene: TRBJ2-6
CDR3aa: CASSGQAFSGANVLTF
CDR3nt: TGCGCCAGCAGCGGACAAGCCTTCTCTGGGGCCAACGTCCTGACTTTC

v_gene: TRBV5-1
d_gene: TRBD2
abundance: once
j_gene: TRBJ2-5
CDR3aa: CASSFPGTSEKETQYF
CDR3nt: TGCGCCAGCAGCTTTCCCGGGACTAGCGAGAAAGAGACCCAGTACTTC

v_gene: TRBV11-2
d_gene: TRBD1
abundance: NA
j_gene: TRBJ1-1
CDR3aa: CASSRGQLDPEAFF
CDR3nt: TGTGCCAGCAGCCGGGGACAGCTAGACCCTGAAGCTTTCTTT

v_gene: TRBV7-2
d_gene: TRBD1
abundance: few
j_gene: TRBJ2-5
CDR3aa: CASSWDSQETQYF
CDR3nt: TGTGCCAGCAGCTGGGACAGCCAAGAGACCCAGTACTTC

v_gene: TRBV30
d_gene: NA
abundance: few
j_gene: TRBJ1-4
CDR3aa: CAWSVQGEGFEKLFF
CDR3nt: TGTGCCTGGAGTGTACAGGGAGAGGGCTTTGAAAAACTGTTTTTT

v_gene: TRBV12-5
d_gene: NA
abundance: NA
j_gene: TRBJ2-4
CDR3aa: CASGDTGHLAKNIQYF
CDR3nt: TGTGCTAGTGGTGATACAGGACACCTAGCCAAAAACATTCAGTACTTC

v_gene: TRBV18
d_gene: TRBD2
abundance: once
j_gene: TRBJ2-3
CDR3aa: CASSPLTSGGGAHTQYF
CDR3nt: TGTGCCAGCTCACCGCTGACTAGCGGGGGGGGAGCACATACGCAGTATTTT

v_gene: TRBV10-3
d_gene: TRBD1
abundance: NA
j_gene: TRBJ2-3
CDR3aa: CAIRPGTGIDTQYF
CDR3nt: TGTGCCATCAGACCCGGGACAGGGATTGATACGCAGTATTTT

v_gene: TRBV29-1
d_gene: TRBD2
abundance: NA
j_gene: TRBJ2-3
CDR3aa: CSVRSGSTDTQYF
CDR3nt: TGCAGCGTTCGGAGCGGGAGTACAGATACGCAGTATTTT